This T cell receptor beta chain emerged from a study of molecular identifiers for immune sequencing clone quantification. CD8+CD4-CCR7+CD45RA+ cells were sorted as naive CD8 T cells. The sample holds many counts of this clonotype. In preparing bulk TCR libraries, previously described methods and listed TCR primers were used. TCRdb independently ran MiXCR on the PCR reads; one entry per CDR3 protein. The data show about 510,000 distinct CDR3 sequences, about a fifth seen once. Germline V gene sequence: CDR1 MGHRA, CDR2 YSYEKL. Trimming removed 3 bases from V and 6 bases from J, with 15 bases in between. This CDR3 is built from 14 residues.

This TCR came from a human donor in good health. Some libraries in this study had Jurkat cell RNA spiked in. The sequenced sample was naive CD8+ T cells from blood, with Jurkat cell RNA spiked in. The subset: FACS-sorted CD8+CD4-CCR7+CD45RA+ naive T cells. The chain combines TRBV4-1 with TRBJ2-7; D may be TRBD2 (7 bases). CDR3 sequence: CASSQIGGVGEQYF. The CDR3 region has the DNA TGCGCCAGCAGCCAGATAGGGGGGGTCGGCGAGCAGTACTTC.